This T cell receptor beta chain was identified in a study of control samples from healthy donors and cancer patients. Germline assignment: CDR1 KGHSH and CDR2 LQKENI. The length of the CDR3 is 14 residues. The V gene lost 1 base and the J gene lost 2 bases, with 9 bases spanning the gap. Profiled with immunoSEQ multiplex PCR; TCRdb holds only in-frame clones, not every one. The profile shows some 20,000 clones, around 84% of them singletons. This clone has just a few counts. The chain is built from TRBV18 and TRBJ2-7, with a possible D match to TRBD2 (6 bases). This TCR came from a woman aged 70-85 years with colorectal cancer. The sequencing sample was made of PBMCs. The CDR3 spells CASSPQRAAYEQYF. CDR3 DNA sequence: TGTGCCAGCTCACCACAGCGGGCAGCCTACGAGCAGTACTTC.